One and the same sample provided the 24 T cell receptor beta chains below, sequenced in a study of Graves' ophthalmopathy and Graves' hyperthyroidism. TCR beta CDR3 amplification used RNA transcripts. After a first-round RT-PCR with HTBI primers, a second-round multiplex PCR was run. TCRdb itself ran the multiplex PCR reads through MiXCR, one entry per CDR3 protein. There are 360,000 or so distinct CDR3 sequences in the sample; approximately 16% occur only once, and roughly 1.4% lies in the top ten. Sequences were obtained from peripheral blood. The origin of the receptors is a woman younger than 35 with Graves' ophthalmopathy.

There are many counts of this clonotype. The chain joins TRBV30 to TRBJ1-1; TRBD1 matches 7 bases. This CDR3 is built from 14 residues. V shed 2 bases, J shed 2 bases, and the junction held 5 bases outside the gene matches. Germline V gene lookup returns CDR1 GTSNPN and CDR2 SVGIG (reference sequence). The CDR3 reads CAWSPGTVNTEAFF. In DNA, the CDR3 is TGTGCCTGGAGTCCCGGGACAGTAAACACTGAAGCTTTCTTT.

This clonotype was counted many times. This chain joins TRBV15 and TRBJ2-5; D gene uncertain. The germline V gene has CDR1 LNHNV and CDR2 YYDKDF (reference sequence). The CDR3 totals 16 residues. Trimming left V 3 bases short and J 0 bases short, with 14 bases between. CDR3 loop: CATSSYGPSYQETQYF. CDR3 bases: TGTGCCACCAGCAGTTATGGACCCTCCTACCAAGAGACCCAGTACTTC.

V is TRBV28 and J is TRBJ2-5; the D gene is possibly TRBD1 (6 bases). Germline V CDR1 and CDR2: MDHEN, SYDVKM. The CDR3 loop spans 14 amino acids. Between the trimmed V and J ends, which lost 4 bases and 4 bases, there was a span of 13 bases. The DNA for the CDR3 is TGTGCCAGCAGTTACAGGGAGAGGGGAGAGACCCAGTACTTC. This codes for CASSYRERGETQYF.

The table lists this clonotype with many counts. V gene TRBV28 combines with J gene TRBJ1-5, with a tentative D call TRBD1 (5 bases). The CDR3 loop spans 16 amino acids. V was trimmed by 6 bases and J by 0 bases, leaving 15 bases between them. Germline lookup yields CDR1 MDHEN and CDR2 SYDVKM. The DNA of the CDR3 is TGTGCCAGCAGCCTCCCGTGGGGGAATAGCAATCAGCCCCAGCATTTT. Translated, it gives CASSLPWGNSNQPQHF.

This clonotype was observed a handful of times. The chain links TRBV18 to TRBJ1-3; unclear D gene. Germline CDR1 is KGHSH and CDR2 is LQKENI. Trimming took 5 bases from V and 0 from J, leaving 11 bases between them. This CDR3 has 15 amino acids. CDR3 protein: CASSSIHGSGNTIYF. In DNA form, the CDR3 reads TGTGCCAGCTCATCCATTCATGGCTCTGGAAACACCATATATTTT.

Ten or more counts support this clonotype. The chain carries TRBV30 and TRBJ1-5; 7 bases map to TRBD1. The CDR3 length is 12 residues. The germline CDR1 and CDR2 sequences are GTSNPN and SVGIG (reference sequence). Trimming removed 7 bases from V and 6 bases from J; junction bases left unmatched: 6. The CDR3 here is CAFDRVGQPQHF. CDR3 nucleotides: TGTGCCTTTGACAGGGTTGGTCAGCCCCAGCATTTT.

This clonotype was observed many times. The V and J genes are TRBV5-1 and TRBJ2-2, with D possibly matching TRBD1 (6 bases). Trimming stripped 2 bases from V and 1 base from J, with 12 bases between. The CDR3 contains 16 residues. Germline V lookup: CDR1 SGHRS, CDR2 YFSETQ. CDR3 region: CASSLSTGLNTGELFF. Here the CDR3 DNA reads TGCGCCAGCAGCTTATCCACAGGGCTGAACACCGGGGAGCTGTTTTTT.

This clonotype occurred many times. This sequence joins TRBV5-1 and TRBJ2-2, with 8 bases that match TRBD1. The CDR3 extends over 14 amino acids. V trimming: 7 bases; J trimming: 3 bases; junction bases outside the gene matches: 5. The V gene's germline CDR1 is SGHRS and CDR2 YFSETQ. CDR3 loop: CASWSTGDTGELFF. CDR3 coding DNA: TGCGCCAGCTGGTCGACAGGGGACACCGGGGAGCTGTTTTTT.

Notes on this clonotype: A much larger clone is a single base away; this may be a read error. J is TRBJ2-7 and V is TRBV7-3, with 9 bases lining up with TRBD1. CDR1 SGHTA and CDR2 FQGTGA come from the germline V gene. The CDR3 is 14 amino acids. For the CDR3, the DNA is TGTGCCAACAGCATAACAGGGGGCTTCGACGAGCAGTACTTC. It is translated as CANSITGGFDEQYF. Combining the CDR3 with reference TRBV7-3 and TRBJ2-7 gives the whole variable domain GAGVSQTPSNKVTEKGKYVELRCDPISGHTALYWYRQSLGQGPEFLIYFQGTGAADDSGLPNDRFFAVRPEGSVSTLKIQRTERGDSAVYLCANSITGGFDEQYFGPGTRLTVT.

This clonotype was observed many times. V and J are TRBV7-2 and TRBJ2-7; 9 bases match TRBD1. Germline CDR1 and CDR2: SGHTA and FQGNSA. This CDR3 spans 18 amino acids. The trim removed 0 bases at V and 1 base at J, leaving 10 bases unmatched. For the CDR3, the DNA is TGTGCCAGCAGCTTAGCGACGGGACAGGGTGCAGGTTCCTACGAGCAGTACTTC. This sequence encodes CASSLATGQGAGSYEQYF. The full variable domain, rest sourced from reference TRBV7-2 and TRBJ2-7, is GAGVSQSPSNKVTEKGKDVELRCDPISGHTALYWYRQSLGQGLEFLIYFQGNSAPDKSGLPSDRFSAERTGGSVSTLTIQRTQQEDSAVYLCASSLATGQGAGSYEQYFGPGTRLTVT.

This clonotype was picked up many times. The chain uses TRBV5-6 and TRBJ2-5, with TRBD2 identical over 7 bases. V trimming: 2 bases; J trimming: 5 bases; junction bases outside the gene matches: 12. CDR1 SGHDT and CDR2 YYEEEE come from the germline V gene. This CDR3 region has 16 residues. Here the CDR3 DNA reads TGTGCCAGCAGCTTCCCGGGCGGGAGAGTTTCGGAGACCCAGTACTTC. This encodes CASSFPGGRVSETQYF. The whole variable domain, remainder taken from reference TRBV5-6 and TRBJ2-5, is DAGVTQSPTHLIKTRGQQVTLRCSPKSGHDTVSWYQQALGQGPQFIFQYYEEEERQRGNFPDRFSGHQFPNYSSELNVNALLLGDSALYLCASSFPGGRVSETQYFGPGTRLLVL.

This clonotype has at least ten counts. This chain joins TRBV28 and TRBJ1-1; TRBD1 agrees at 10 bases. Germline V gene data show CDR1 as MDHEN and CDR2 as SYDVKM. The V and J ends lost 5 bases and 9 bases, in that order; junction bases with no gene match: 12. This CDR3 region has 15 residues. CDR3 sequence (DNA): TGTGCCAGCAGTCCACCTACCGGGACAGGGGAGCAAGCTTTCTTT. Translation: CASSPPTGTGEQAFF.

This clonotype showed up many times. V is TRBV19 and J is TRBJ1-1, with 7 bases identical to TRBD1. CDR1 is LNHDA and CDR2 is SQIVND in the germline V gene (reference sequence). The CDR3 consists of 15 residues. The junction had 9 bases not matched to a gene; V was cut back by 5 bases and J by 3 bases. CDR3 sequence (DNA): TGTGCCAGTAGTCAATCTACAGGGGCGTACACTGAAGCTTTCTTT. Protein product: CASSQSTGAYTEAFF.

This clonotype was seen ten or more times. V is TRBV15 and J is TRBJ2-7; D remains ambiguous. Trimming removed 0 bases from V and 4 bases from J, with 7 bases in between. Germline V gives CDR1 LNHNV, CDR2 YYDKDF (reference sequence). This CDR3 has 13 amino acids. CDR3 DNA: TGTGCCACCAGCAGAGAAGTTCGTTACGAGCAGTACTTC. The encoded protein is CATSREVRYEQYF.

In its sample, this clonotype was seen many times. The rearrangement joins TRBV5-1 to TRBJ1-1; tentative D call: TRBD1 (5 bases). The CDR3 sequence is 14 residues long. V lost 0 bases and J 3 bases, leaving 9 bases between the germline ends. Germline loops: CDR1 SGHRS, CDR2 YFSETQ. CDR3 DNA sequence: TGCGCCAGCAGCTTGGTGACAGATGACACTGAAGCTTTCTTT. This codes for CASSLVTDDTEAFF.

This clonotype was observed many times. The gene calls are TRBV4-1 and TRBJ1-6; 10 nucleotides agree with TRBD1. The CDR3 length is 18 residues. V was clipped by 4 bases and J by 7 bases; unmatched bases: 13. CDR1 MGHRA and CDR2 YSYEKL come from the germline V gene. DNA of the CDR3: TGCGCCAGCAGCCCGAGTTGGGACAGGGGCGCTGAGAATTCACCCCTCCACTTT. It yields the protein CASSPSWDRGAENSPLHF.

In its sample, this clonotype was seen many times. The rearrangement joins TRBV30 to TRBJ2-2; D tentatively reads TRBD1 or TRBD2 (5 bases each). CDR3 length: 16 amino acids. The germline V gene encodes CDR1 GTSNPN and CDR2 SVGIG (reference sequence). Trimming shortened V by 1 base and J by 0 bases, and 12 bases separated the two germline ends. CDR3 nucleotides: TGTGCCTGGAGTGACAGGAGGCGATCGAACACCGGGGAGCTGTTTTTT. This gives the protein CAWSDRRRSNTGELFF.

This clonotype was picked up many times. This chain uses TRBV2 with TRBJ1-1, with D possibly matching TRBD1 (6 bases). The CDR3 is 13 residues long. Germline-derived CDR1 and CDR2 are SNHLY and FYNNEI. Trimming cost V 10 bases and J 8 bases, with 20 bases left between them. The CDR3 spells CATTLGRGHEAFF. CDR3 sequence (DNA): TGTGCCACCACCTTGGGCAGGGGCCACGAAGCTTTCTTT. Using reference TRBV2 and TRBJ1-1 for the parts outside the CDR3, the full variable domain is EPEVTQTPSHQVTQMGQEVILRCVPISNHLYFYWYRQILGQKVEFLVSFYNNEISEKSEIFDDQFSVERPDGSNFTLKIRSTKLEDSAMYFCATTLGRGHEAFFGQGTRLTVV.

This clonotype has a handful of counts. V and J are TRBV11-2 and TRBJ2-2; D might be TRBD2 (7 bases). Germline-derived CDR1 and CDR2 are SGHAT and FQNNGV. Trimming cost V 4 bases and J 5 bases, with 17 bases left between them. The CDR3 runs 16 residues. Here the CDR3 reads CASSSKGGGRTGELFF. As DNA, the CDR3 is TGTGCCAGCAGCTCCAAGGGGGGGGGGCGAACCGGGGAGCTGTTTTTT.

This clonotype has at least ten counts. The chain's CDR3 is CASTLRGGASYEQYF. The CDR3 nucleotides read TGTGCCAGCACCCTCAGGGGGGGAGCATCCTACGAGCAGTACTTC. The rearrangement links TRBV28 to TRBJ2-7; D possibly matches TRBD1 or TRBD2 (7 bases each). V lost 7 bases to trimming and J lost 1 base, with 17 bases between them. CDR1 is MDHEN and CDR2 is SYDVKM in the germline V gene. The length of the CDR3 is 15 residues.

The rearrangement joins TRBV6-5 to TRBJ1-1; no definite D call. The CDR3 is 13 residues long. The germline V gene has CDR1 MNHEY and CDR2 SVGAGI. Trimming left V 4 bases short and J 3 bases short, with 9 bases between. The CDR3 region has the DNA TGTGCCAGCAGTTCCGAACCAGACACTGAAGCTTTCTTT. Translating gives CASSSEPDTEAFF.

This clonotype showed up many times. The gene calls are TRBV6-2 or TRBV6-3 and TRBJ1-1; no definite D call. V lost 6 bases, J lost 11 bases, and 10 bases lay in between. Germline CDR1 is MNHEY and CDR2 is SVGEGT. CDR3 size: 10 residues. The CDR3 DNA sequence: TGTGCCAGCAGCCGACGATGGGCTTTCTTT. Amino acid sequence: CASSRRWAFF.

Many counts were recorded for this clonotype. The V call is TRBV7-3, the J call TRBJ1-1; D call uncertain. V was clipped by 1 base and J by 2 bases, with 5 bases between them. This CDR3 contains 13 residues. CDR1 is SGHTA and CDR2 is FQGTGA in the germline V gene. CDR3 sequence reads: CASSLMSNTEAFF. Here the CDR3 DNA reads TGTGCCAGCAGCTTAATGTCCAACACTGAAGCTTTCTTT.

In this sample, this clonotype turned up many times. The chain carries TRBV28 and TRBJ2-5, with 7 bases matching TRBD1. Germline CDR1 reads MDHEN; CDR2 reads SYDVKM. V dropped 8 bases and J dropped 1; count of bases not matched to a gene: 10. CDR3 length equals 15 residues. CDR3: CASAGGPGVQETQYF. The CDR3 DNA reads TGTGCCAGCGCAGGGGGACCCGGGGTCCAAGAGACCCAGTACTTC.